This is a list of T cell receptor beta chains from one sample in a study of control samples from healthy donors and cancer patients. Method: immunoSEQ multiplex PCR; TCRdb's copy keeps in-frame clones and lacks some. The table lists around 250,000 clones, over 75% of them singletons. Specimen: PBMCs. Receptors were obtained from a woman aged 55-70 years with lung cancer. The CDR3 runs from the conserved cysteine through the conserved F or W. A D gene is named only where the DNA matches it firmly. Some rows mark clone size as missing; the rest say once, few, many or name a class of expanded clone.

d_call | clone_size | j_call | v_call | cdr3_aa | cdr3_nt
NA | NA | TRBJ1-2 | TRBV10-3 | CATNQGGYTF | TGTGCCACTAACCAGGGTGGCTACACCTTC
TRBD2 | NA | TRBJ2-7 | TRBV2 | CASPPRLAGAHEQYF | TGTGCCAGCCCCCCCCGACTAGCGGGAGCCCACGAGCAGTACTTC
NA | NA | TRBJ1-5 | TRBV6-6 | CASSYIGTGNQPQHF | TGTGCCAGCAGTTACATTGGGACGGGAAATCAGCCCCAGCATTTT
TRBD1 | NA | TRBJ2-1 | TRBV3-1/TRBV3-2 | CASSQDDRGNNEQFF | TGTGCCAGCAGCCAAGATGACAGGGGAAACAATGAGCAGTTCTTC
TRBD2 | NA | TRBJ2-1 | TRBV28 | CASKPGLAGVRQFF | TGTGCCAGCAAGCCGGGACTAGCGGGAGTAAGGCAGTTCTTC
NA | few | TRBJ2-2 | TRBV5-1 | CASSPGLNTGELFF | TGCGCCAGCAGTCCAGGACTGAACACCGGGGAGCTGTTTTTT
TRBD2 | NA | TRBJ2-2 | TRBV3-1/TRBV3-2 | CASSQDARTSGNTGELFF | TGTGCCAGCAGCCAAGATGCCCGGACTAGCGGAAACACCGGGGAGCTGTTTTTT
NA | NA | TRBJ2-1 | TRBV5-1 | CASSLTSTGEQFF | TGCGCCAGCAGCTTGACCTCTACGGGTGAGCAGTTCTTC
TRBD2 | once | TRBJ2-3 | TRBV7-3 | CASSPSSRGGTDTQYF | TGTGCCAGCAGCCCCTCATCTCGGGGGGGCACAGATACGCAGTATTTT
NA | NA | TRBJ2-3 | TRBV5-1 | CASSLDWGTDTQYF | TGCGCCAGCAGCTTGGATTGGGGCACAGATACGCAGTATTTT
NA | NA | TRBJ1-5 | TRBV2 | CASSVYSNQPQHF | TGTGCCAGCAGTGTTTATAGCAATCAGCCCCAGCATTTT
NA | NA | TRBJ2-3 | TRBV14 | CASSWGGFSTDTQYF | TGTGCCAGCAGCTGGGGGGGCTTTAGCACAGATACGCAGTATTTT
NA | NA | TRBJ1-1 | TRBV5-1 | CASEREGGGTEAFF | TGCGCCAGCGAGAGGGAGGGCGGGGGCACTGAAGCTTTCTTT
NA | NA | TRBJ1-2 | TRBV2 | CASSEGYYGYTF | TGTGCCAGCAGTGAAGGGTACTATGGCTACACCTTC
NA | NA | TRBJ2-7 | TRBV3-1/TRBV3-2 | CASSQLGTYEQYF | TGTGCCAGCAGCCAATTAGGCACCTACGAGCAGTACTTC
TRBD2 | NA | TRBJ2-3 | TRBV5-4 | CASSTIAGGGTDTQYF | TGTGCCAGCAGCACGATAGCGGGAGGGGGCACAGATACGCAGTATTTT
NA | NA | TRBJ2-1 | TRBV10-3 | CATEEGASEQFF | TGTGCCACCGAAGAGGGAGCTAGTGAGCAGTTCTTC
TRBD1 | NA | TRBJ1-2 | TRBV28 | CATGDRGYGYTF | TGTGCCACCGGGGACAGGGGCTATGGCTACACCTTC
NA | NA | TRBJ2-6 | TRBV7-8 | CASSPLDSSGANVLTF | TGTGCCAGCAGCCCTCTCGACAGCTCTGGGGCCAACGTCCTGACTTTC
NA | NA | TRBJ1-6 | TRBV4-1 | CASSPQGLGNSPLHF | TGCGCCAGCAGCCCACAGGGATTGGGTAATTCACCCCTCCACTTT
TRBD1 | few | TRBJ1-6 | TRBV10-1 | CASSESATGGYSPLHF | TGCGCCAGCAGTGAGTCGGCGACAGGGGGATATTCACCCCTCCACTTT
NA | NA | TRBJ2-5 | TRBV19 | CASSISRETQYF | TGTGCCAGTAGTATTTCACGAGAGACCCAGTACTTC
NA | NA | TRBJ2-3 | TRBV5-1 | CASSEVGADTQYF | TGCGCCAGCTCCGAAGTTGGGGCAGATACGCAGTATTTT
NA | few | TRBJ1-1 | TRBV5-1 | CASWIGASNTEAFF | TGCGCCAGCTGGATAGGAGCATCGAACACTGAAGCTTTCTTT
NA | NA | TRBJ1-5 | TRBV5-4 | CASSPGTGRNQPQHF | TGTGCCAGCAGCCCAGGTACAGGACGCAATCAGCCCCAGCATTTT
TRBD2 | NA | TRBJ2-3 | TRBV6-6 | CASSLTGLAGQDTQYF | TGTGCCAGCAGTCTCACGGGACTAGCGGGGCAAGATACGCAGTATTTT
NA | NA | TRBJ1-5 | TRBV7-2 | CASSPDSNQPQHF | TGTGCCAGCAGCCCTGACAGCAATCAGCCCCAGCATTTT
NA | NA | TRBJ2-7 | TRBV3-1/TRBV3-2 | CASSPLGGAGYEQYF | TGTGCCAGCAGCCCCCTGGGGGGGGCGGGGTACGAGCAGTACTTC
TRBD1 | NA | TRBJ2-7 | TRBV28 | CASSLTGYSYEQYF | TGTGCCAGCAGTCTGACAGGGTACTCCTACGAGCAGTACTTC
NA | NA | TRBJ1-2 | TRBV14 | CASSQGKGRYGYTF | TGTGCCAGCAGCCAAGGCAAGGGACGGTATGGCTACACCTTC
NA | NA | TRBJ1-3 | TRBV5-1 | CASSPGQSSGNTIYF | TGCGCCAGCAGCCCCGGACAGAGCTCTGGAAACACCATATATTTT
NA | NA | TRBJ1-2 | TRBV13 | CASSDLAYYGYTF | TGTGCCAGCAGCGATTTGGCTTACTATGGCTACACCTTC
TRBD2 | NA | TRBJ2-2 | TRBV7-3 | CASSITGTMNTGELFF | TGTGCCAGCAGCATCACCGGGACTATGAACACCGGGGAGCTGTTTTTT
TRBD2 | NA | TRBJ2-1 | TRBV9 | CASSVSGLATYNEQFF | TGTGCCAGCAGCGTATCTGGACTAGCGACGTACAATGAGCAGTTCTTC
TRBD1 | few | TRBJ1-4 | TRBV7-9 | CASSLVGGTDEEKLFF | TGTGCCAGCAGCTTAGTAGGTGGGACAGATGAGGAAAAACTGTTTTTT
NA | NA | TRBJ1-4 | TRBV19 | CASSIRDTTNEKLFF | TGTGCCAGTAGTATCCGGGACACAACTAATGAAAAACTGTTTTTT
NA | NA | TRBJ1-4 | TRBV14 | CASSQFGDRDEKLFF | TGTGCCAGCAGCCAATTTGGGGACCGGGACGAAAAACTGTTTTTT